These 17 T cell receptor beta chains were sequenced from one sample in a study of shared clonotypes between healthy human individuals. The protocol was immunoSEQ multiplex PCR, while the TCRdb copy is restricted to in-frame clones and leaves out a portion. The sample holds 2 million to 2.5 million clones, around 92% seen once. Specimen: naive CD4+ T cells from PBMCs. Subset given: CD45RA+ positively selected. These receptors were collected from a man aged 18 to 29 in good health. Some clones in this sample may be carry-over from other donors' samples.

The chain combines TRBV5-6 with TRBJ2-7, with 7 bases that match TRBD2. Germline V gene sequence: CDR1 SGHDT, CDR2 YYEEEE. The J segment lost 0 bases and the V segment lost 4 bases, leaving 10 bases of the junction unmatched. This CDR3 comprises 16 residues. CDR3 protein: CASSLQTSLPSYEQYF. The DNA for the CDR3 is TGTGCCAGCAGCCTTCAGACTAGCCTGCCCTCCTACGAGCAGTACTTC.

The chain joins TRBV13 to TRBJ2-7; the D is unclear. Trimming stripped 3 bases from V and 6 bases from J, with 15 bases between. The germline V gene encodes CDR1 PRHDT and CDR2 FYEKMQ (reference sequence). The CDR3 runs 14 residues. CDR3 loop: CASSFIRRLGEQYF. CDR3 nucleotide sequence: TGTGCCAGCAGCTTTATTAGACGCTTGGGCGAGCAGTACTTC.

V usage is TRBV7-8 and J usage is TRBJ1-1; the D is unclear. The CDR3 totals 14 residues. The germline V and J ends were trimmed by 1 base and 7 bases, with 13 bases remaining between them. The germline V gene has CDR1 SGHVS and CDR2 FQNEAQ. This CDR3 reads CASSLEEGAIEAFF. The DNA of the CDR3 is TGTGCCAGCAGCTTAGAAGAGGGTGCGATTGAAGCTTTCTTT.

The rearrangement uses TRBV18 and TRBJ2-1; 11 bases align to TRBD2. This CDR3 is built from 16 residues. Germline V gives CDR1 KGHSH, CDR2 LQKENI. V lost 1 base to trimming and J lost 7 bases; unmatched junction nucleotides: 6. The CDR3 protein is CASSPLAGGPKNEQFF. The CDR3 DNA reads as TGTGCCAGCTCACCACTAGCGGGAGGGCCGAAAAATGAGCAGTTCTTC.

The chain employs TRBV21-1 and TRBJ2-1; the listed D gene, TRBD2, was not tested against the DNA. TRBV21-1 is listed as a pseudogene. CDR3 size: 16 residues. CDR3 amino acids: CASSRPLGGRFVEQFF. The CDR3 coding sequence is TGTGCCAGCAGCCGGCCCCTCGGCGGGAGGTTCGTTGAGCAGTTCTTC.

The DNA of the CDR3 is TGTGCCAGCAGTTTAAGTAGCGGGAGGTCGAGCAGCGAGCAGTACTTC. Its translation is CASSLSSGRSSSEQYF. The chain is built from TRBV27 and TRBJ2-7; 10 nucleotides match TRBD2. V shed 2 bases, J shed 6 bases, and the junction held 10 bases outside the gene matches. Germline assignment: CDR1 MNHEY and CDR2 SMNVEV (reference sequence). The CDR3 contains 16 residues.

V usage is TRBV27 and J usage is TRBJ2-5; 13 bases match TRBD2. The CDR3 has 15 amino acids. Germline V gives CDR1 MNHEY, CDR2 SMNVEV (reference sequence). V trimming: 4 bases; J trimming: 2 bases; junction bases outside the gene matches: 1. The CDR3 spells CASSWGLAGQETQYF. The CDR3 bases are TGTGCCAGCAGTTGGGGACTAGCGGGACAAGAGACCCAGTACTTC.

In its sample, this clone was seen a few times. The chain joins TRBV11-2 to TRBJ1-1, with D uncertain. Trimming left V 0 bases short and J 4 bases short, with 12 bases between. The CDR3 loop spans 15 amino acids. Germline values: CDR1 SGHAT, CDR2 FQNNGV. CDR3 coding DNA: TGTGCCAGCAGCTTAGATGGTAGGGCCCTCACTGAAGCTTTCTTT. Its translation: CASSLDGRALTEAFF.

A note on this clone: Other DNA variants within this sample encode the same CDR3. CDR3 sequence: CASSFGGDYGYTF. The CDR3 DNA reads as TGTGCCAGCAGCTTCGGGGGCGACTATGGCTACACCTTC. The rearrangement uses TRBV5-5 and TRBJ1-2, with a possible D match to TRBD1 (6 bases). The CDR3 contains 13 residues. The V gene's germline CDR1 is SGHKS and CDR2 YYEKEE (reference sequence). Trimming took off 2 bases at V and 3 bases at J, with 8 bases between the two ends. The full variable domain, with the rest looked up from reference TRBV5-5 and TRBJ1-2, is DAGVTQSPTHLIKTRGQQVTLRCSPISGHKSVSWYQQVLGQGPQFIFQYYEKEERGRGNFPDRFSARQFPNYSSELNVNALLLGDSALYLCASSFGGDYGYTFGSGTRLTVV.

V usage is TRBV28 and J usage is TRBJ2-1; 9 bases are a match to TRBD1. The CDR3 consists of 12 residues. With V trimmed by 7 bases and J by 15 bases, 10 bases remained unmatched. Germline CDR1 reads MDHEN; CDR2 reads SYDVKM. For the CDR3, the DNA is TGTGCCAGCACCCTACCCCGGGACAGGGTGTTCTTC. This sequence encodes CASTLPRDRVFF. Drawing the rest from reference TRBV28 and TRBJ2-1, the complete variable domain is DVKVTQSSRYLVKRTGEKVFLECVQDMDHENMFWYRQDPGLGLRLIYFSYDVKMKEKGDIPEGYSVSREKKERFSLILESASTNQTSMYLCASTLPRDRVFFGPGTRLTVL.

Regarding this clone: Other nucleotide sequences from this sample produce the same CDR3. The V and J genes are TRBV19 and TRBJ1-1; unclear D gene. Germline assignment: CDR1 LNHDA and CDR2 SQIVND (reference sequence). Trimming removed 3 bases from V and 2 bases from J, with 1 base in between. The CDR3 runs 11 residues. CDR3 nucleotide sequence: TGTGCCAGTAGTATCAACACTGAAGCTTTCTTT. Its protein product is CASSINTEAFF.

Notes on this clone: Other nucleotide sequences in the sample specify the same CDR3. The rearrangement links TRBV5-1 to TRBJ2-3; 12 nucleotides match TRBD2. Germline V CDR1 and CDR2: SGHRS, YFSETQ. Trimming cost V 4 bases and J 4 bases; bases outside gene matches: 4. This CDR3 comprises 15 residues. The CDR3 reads CASSPLAGGPDTQYF. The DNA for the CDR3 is TGCGCCAGCAGCCCTCTAGCGGGAGGGCCAGATACGCAGTATTTT.

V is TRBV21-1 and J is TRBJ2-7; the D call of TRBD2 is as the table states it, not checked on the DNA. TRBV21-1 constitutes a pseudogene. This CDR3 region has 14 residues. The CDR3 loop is CASSIPTRSYEQYF. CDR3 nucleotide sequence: TGTGCCAGCAGCATCCCTACTCGCTCCTACGAGCAGTACTTC.

The CDR3 loop reads CASSQLGLVNEKLFF. The DNA of the CDR3 is TGCGCCAGCAGCCAACTGGGACTCGTGAATGAAAAACTGTTTTTT. The chain carries TRBV4-1 and TRBJ1-4; D possibly corresponds to TRBD1 (5 bases). Germline CDR1 and CDR2: MGHRA and YSYEKL. This CDR3 has 15 residues. V was shortened by 2 bases and J by 5 bases, with 12 bases between the two germline ends.

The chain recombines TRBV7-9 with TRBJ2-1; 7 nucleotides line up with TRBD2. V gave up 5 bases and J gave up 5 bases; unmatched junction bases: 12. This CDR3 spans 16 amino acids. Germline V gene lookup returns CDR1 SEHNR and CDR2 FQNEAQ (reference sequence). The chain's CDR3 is CASSTELARGHNEQFF. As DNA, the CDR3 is TGTGCCAGCAGCACGGAACTAGCGCGAGGTCACAATGAGCAGTTCTTC.

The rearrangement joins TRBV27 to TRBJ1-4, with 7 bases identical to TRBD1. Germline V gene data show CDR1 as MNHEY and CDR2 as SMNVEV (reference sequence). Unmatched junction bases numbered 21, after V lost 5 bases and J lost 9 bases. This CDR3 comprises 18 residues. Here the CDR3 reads CASSRTPVNVQGGKKLFF. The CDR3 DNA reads TGTGCCAGCAGTCGAACCCCCGTTAACGTTCAGGGGGGGAAAAAACTGTTTTTT. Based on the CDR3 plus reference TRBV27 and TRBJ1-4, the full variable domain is EAQVTQNPRYLITVTGKKLTVTCSQNMNHEYMSWYRQDPGLGLRQIYYSMNVEVTDKGDVPEGYKVSRKEKRNFPLILESPSPNQTSLYFCASSRTPVNVQGGKKLFFGSGTQLSVL.

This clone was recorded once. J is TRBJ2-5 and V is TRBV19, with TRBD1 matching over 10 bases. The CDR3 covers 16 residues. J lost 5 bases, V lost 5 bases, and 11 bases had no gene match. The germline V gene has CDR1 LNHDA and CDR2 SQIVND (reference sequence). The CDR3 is CASSPGTGVGKETQYF. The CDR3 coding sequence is TGTGCCAGTAGTCCTGGGACAGGGGTCGGGAAGGAGACCCAGTACTTC.